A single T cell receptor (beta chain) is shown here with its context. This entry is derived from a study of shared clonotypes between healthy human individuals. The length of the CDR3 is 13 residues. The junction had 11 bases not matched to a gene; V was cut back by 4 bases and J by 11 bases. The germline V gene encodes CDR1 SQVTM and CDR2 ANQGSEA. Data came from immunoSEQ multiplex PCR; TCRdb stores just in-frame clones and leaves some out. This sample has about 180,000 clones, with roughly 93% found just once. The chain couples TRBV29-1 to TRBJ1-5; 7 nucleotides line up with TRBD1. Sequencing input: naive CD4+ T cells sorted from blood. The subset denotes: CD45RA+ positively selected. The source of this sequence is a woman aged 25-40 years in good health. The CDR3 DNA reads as TGCAGCGTTGGGGCAGGGCATACAGGGGCCCAGCATTTT. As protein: CSVGAGHTGAQHF.